The 3 T cell receptor beta chains below come from one sample, sequenced in a study of tumor and adjacent non-tumor tissue in lung cancer. Three rounds of nested PCR, following a modified ARM-PCR protocol, produced the TCRbeta library. One entry per CDR3 protein results from TCRdb running MiXCR on the multiplex PCR reads. This table has more than 75,000 distinct CDR3 sequences, around 65% appearing once. No cell sorting was done before RNA was extracted from the tissue. The sequenced sample was lung tumor tissue. The receptors come from an older woman with non-small cell lung cancer.

Concerning this clonotype: One end of the junction is discordant with germline, which a read error may explain. This sequence joins TRBV12-3 or TRBV12-4 and TRBJ2-3, with TRBD2 identical over 11 bases. The CDR3 sequence is 15 residues long. DNA for the CDR3: TGTACCAGCAGCCGCGGACTAGCGGGCACAGATACACAGTATTTT. This gives the protein CTSSRGLAGTDTQYF.

This clonotype was found a few times. This chain joins TRBV19 and TRBJ2-1, with 7 bases aligning to TRBD2. CDR1 and CDR2 (germline): LNHDA, SQIVND (reference sequence). The CDR3 runs 19 residues. Trimming cost V 7 bases and J 0 bases; bases outside gene matches: 18. CDR3 sequence reads: CASTKHRLAVMSSYNEQFF. CDR3 nucleotides: TGTGCCAGTACCAAACACCGGCTAGCGGTAATGAGCTCCTACAATGAGCAGTTCTTC.

Turning to this clonotype: This sequence may be a read error, since a much larger clone differs from it by one base. The J gene is TRBJ2-6, the V gene TRBV20-1, with TRBD1 identical over 7 bases. The CDR3 runs to 14 residues. Germline CDR1 is DFQATT and CDR2 is SNEGSKA (reference sequence). V shed 6 bases, J shed 6 bases, and the junction held 8 bases outside the gene matches. The CDR3 bases are TGCAGTGCGCCTACAGGGGCTGTGGCCAACGTCCTGACTTTC. Translated: CSAPTGAVANVLTF.